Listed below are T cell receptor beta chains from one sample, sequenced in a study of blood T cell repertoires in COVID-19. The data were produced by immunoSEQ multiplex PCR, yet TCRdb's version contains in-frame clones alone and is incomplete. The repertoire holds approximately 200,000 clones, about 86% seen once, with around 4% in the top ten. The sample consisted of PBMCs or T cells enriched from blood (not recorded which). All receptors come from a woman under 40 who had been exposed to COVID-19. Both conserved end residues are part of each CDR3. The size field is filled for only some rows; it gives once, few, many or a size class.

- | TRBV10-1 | CASSESTPTDTQYF
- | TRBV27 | CASRMTGAYYGYTF
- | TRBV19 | CASTRQGQGGNYGYTF
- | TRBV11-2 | CASSRLAGGIYNEQFF
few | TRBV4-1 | CASSQDSSYEQYF
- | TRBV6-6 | CASRDPDRGTPEAFF
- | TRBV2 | CASTEQGLYSNQPQHF
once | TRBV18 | CASSPAQDGTQYF
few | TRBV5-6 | CASSLASGGRAFF
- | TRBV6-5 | CASNDRGYGYTF
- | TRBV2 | CASMGPSQSTEAFF
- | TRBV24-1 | CATSESGTASNQPQHF
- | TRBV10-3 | CAISETPGLAGGRYNEQFF
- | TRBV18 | CASSASRGDTQYF
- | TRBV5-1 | CASSSHSGGEADTQYF
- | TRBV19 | CASSLGGSENTEAFF
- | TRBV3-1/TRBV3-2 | CASSPLAGATDTQYF
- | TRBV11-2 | CASSPERGGSYEQYF
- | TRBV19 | CASSDRGSTDTQYF
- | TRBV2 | CASISLGQGNTEAFF
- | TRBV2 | CASNPGQGINQPQHF
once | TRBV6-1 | CASSETQGRETQYF
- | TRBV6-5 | CASSSQIGQLGYGYTF
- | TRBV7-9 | CASSLAVRASGNEQFF
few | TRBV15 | CATSRAGATNEKLFF
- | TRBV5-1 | CASSSPGFRGEGYTF
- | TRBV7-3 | CASSPRLAGGRSLENNEQFF
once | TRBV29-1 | CSVLSGGAILDEQFF
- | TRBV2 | CASRAGRGATNEKLFF
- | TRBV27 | CASSWGYNQPQHF
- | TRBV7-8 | CASSPMGASTNEKLFF
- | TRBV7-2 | CASSLVDRRLSPLHF
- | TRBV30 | CAWAKGLAGGHEQFF
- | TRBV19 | CASSITGAESNQPQHF
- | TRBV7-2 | CASSVRQGLLREKLFF
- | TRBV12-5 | CASGLVVVGAGNTIYF
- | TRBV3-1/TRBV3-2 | CASSQDRWETQYF
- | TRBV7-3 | CASSSSSGGLYF
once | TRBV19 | CASTFDRGTDTQYF
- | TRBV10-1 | CASSGYSGGRYNEQFF
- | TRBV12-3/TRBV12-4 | CASSWDSSNEQFF
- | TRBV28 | CASSHRGTAYGYTF
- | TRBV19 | CASTLPGQGGYGYTF
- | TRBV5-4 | CASSLDVGQAFF
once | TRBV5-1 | CASSFSGGADTQYF
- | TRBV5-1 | CASSLAPQGSEQQYF
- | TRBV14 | CASSQDRVAYNEQFF
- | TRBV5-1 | CASSLATAMNTEAFF
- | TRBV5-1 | CASSLDSRVNTGELFF
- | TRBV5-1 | CASSRTEIEQFF
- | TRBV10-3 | CAISGDPTGAYEQYF
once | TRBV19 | CASTSDNMNTEAFF
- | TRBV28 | CASSSLKDLISSYNEQFF
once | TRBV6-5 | CASNWWRGNQETQYF
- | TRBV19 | CASSIGSHVRGEKLFF